One sample yielded the 9 T cell receptor beta chains listed below, sequenced in a study of T cell responses to AZD1222 COVID-19 vaccine. Sequencing used immunoSEQ multiplex PCR; TCRdb keeps in-frame clones, though not all of them. The sample lists roughly 120,000 clones, roughly 88% occurring once. Material: peripheral blood, obtained on day 0 of MenACWY control vaccination. These receptors originate from an adult in good health.

The chain joins TRBV18 to TRBJ1-1; the match to TRBD1 covers 8 bases. The CDR3 runs 15 residues. Germline CDR1 reads KGHSH; CDR2 reads LQKENI. J was trimmed by 1 base and V by 6 bases; bases with no gene match: 7. Here the CDR3 DNA reads TGTGCCAGCTCTAGGGGGACAGGACCGAACACTGAAGCTTTCTTT. It translates to CASSRGTGPNTEAFF. The whole variable domain, remainder taken from reference TRBV18 and TRBJ1-1, is NAGVMQNPRHLVRRRGQEARLRCSPMKGHSHVYWYRQLPEEGLKFMVYLQKENIIDESGMPKERFSAEFPKEGPSILRIQQVVRGDSAAYFCASSRGTGPNTEAFFGQGTRLTVV.

The chain employs TRBV28 and TRBJ1-4, with D unresolved. Germline CDR1 reads MDHEN; CDR2 reads SYDVKM. V lost 4 bases and J lost 7, with 7 bases in between. The CDR3 sequence is 12 residues long. CDR3 in amino acids: CASSSEFEKLFF. The CDR3 DNA sequence: TGTGCCAGCAGTTCAGAATTTGAAAAACTGTTTTTT.

The V call is TRBV5-1, the J call TRBJ1-3, with unresolved D. V dropped 1 base and J dropped 0 bases, with 11 bases sitting between them. The CDR3 is 16 amino acids. Germline lookup yields CDR1 SGHRS and CDR2 YFSETQ. The CDR3 loop reads CASSLSIRHSGNTIYF. CDR3 bases: TGCGCCAGCAGCTTGTCTATTAGGCACTCTGGAAACACCATATATTTT. Full variable domain (remainder filled in from reference TRBV5-1 and TRBJ1-3): KAGVTQTPRYLIKTRGQQVTLSCSPISGHRSVSWYQQTPGQGLQFLFEYFSETQRNKGNFPGRFSGRQFSNSRSEMNVSTLELGDSALYLCASSLSIRHSGNTIYFGEGSWLTVV.

Concerning this clone itself: The sample holds other DNA sequences that translate to the same CDR3. V is TRBV3-1 (or the pseudogene TRBV3-2) and J is TRBJ2-6; TRBD1 or TRBD2 may be the D gene (5 bases each). Trimming removed 4 bases from V and 0 bases from J, with 7 bases in between. Looked up from germline, CDR1 is LGHDT and CDR2 is YNNKEL (reference sequence). The CDR3 runs 15 residues. For the CDR3, the DNA is TGTGCCAGCAGCCCGAGGGGCTCTGGGGCCAACGTCCTGACTTTC. This encodes CASSPRGSGANVLTF.

This sequence joins TRBV28 and TRBJ2-7; D remains ambiguous. CDR1 and CDR2 from the germline V gene are MDHEN and SYDVKM. This CDR3 contains 14 residues. V lost 6 bases, J lost 4 bases, and 16 bases lay in between. CDR3 residues: CASSDAPKGYEQYF. The DNA of the CDR3 is TGTGCCAGCAGCGACGCACCTAAGGGTTACGAGCAGTACTTC.

Details on this clone: Additional DNA sequences in this sample encode the identical CDR3. The gene calls are TRBV12-3 or TRBV12-4 and TRBJ2-5; unclear D gene. The CDR3 has 11 residues. V was shortened by 6 bases and J by 3 bases, with 5 bases between the two germline ends. This CDR3 reads CASSPKETQYF. As DNA, the CDR3 is TGTGCCAGCAGCCCAAAAGAGACCCAGTACTTC.

This rearrangement joins TRBV27 to TRBJ2-1; D is undetermined. This CDR3 comprises 15 residues. The V gene's germline CDR1 is MNHEY and CDR2 SMNVEV (reference sequence). Trimming removed 4 bases at V and 0 bases at J, with 10 bases between. The chain's CDR3 is CASSYRWSSYNEQFF. The CDR3 nucleotides are TGTGCCAGCAGTTATAGGTGGAGCTCCTACAATGAGCAGTTCTTC.

This chain links TRBV4-2 with TRBJ1-2; the D is unclear. Trimming left V 0 bases short and J 4 bases short, with 15 bases between. The CDR3 spans 16 residues. Germline values: CDR1 LGHNA, CDR2 YNFKEQ. The CDR3 sequence: CASSQDLGDYGYGYTF. DNA of the CDR3: TGTGCCAGCAGCCAAGATTTGGGCGATTACGGCTATGGCTACACCTTC.

The chain links TRBV21-1 to TRBJ2-1. TRBV21-1 is annotated as a pseudogene. This CDR3 contains 12 residues. The CDR3 reads CASSTDYNEQFF. The CDR3 coding sequence is TGTGCCAGCAGCACCGATTACAATGAGCAGTTCTTC.